These 18 T cell receptor beta chains were all obtained from the same sample, sequenced in a study of blood T cell repertoires in COVID-19 (dated by TCRdb to 2018 to 2021). Library construction relied on the immunoSEQ multiplex PCR assay. In TCRdb, the immuneACCESS table is reduced to in-frame sequences with V and J assigned. These tables do not hold every clone; where another copy was compared, an unresolved V gene accounts for under half, and the others remain unexplained. The sample table holds about 120,000 clones, of which 86% were seen once. The ten most abundant clones make up 7.5% to 9% of the sample. Sequencing was performed on peripheral blood. The receptors were gathered from a man in his sixties or seventies who had recovered from COVID-19.

The chain couples TRBV5-4 to TRBJ1-1, with TRBD1 as a possible D gene (6 bases). The germline V and J ends were trimmed by 4 bases and 6 bases, with 13 bases remaining between them. Germline V CDR1 and CDR2: SGHNT, YYREEE (reference sequence). The CDR3 loop spans 13 amino acids. The CDR3 DNA is TGTGCCAGCAGCCGAACAGGGCTCTCTGAAGCTTTCTTT. Protein sequence: CASSRTGLSEAFF.

The rearrangement joins TRBV5-4 to TRBJ1-2, with 7 bases identical to TRBD1. CDR3 length: 12 amino acids. Trimming took 5 bases from V and 8 from J; bases not matched to a gene: 6. Germline CDR1 SGHNT, CDR2 YYREEE (reference sequence). CDR3 sequence: CASRRGPGGYTF. The CDR3 coding sequence is TGTGCCAGCAGAAGGGGGCCGGGAGGCTACACCTTC.

The V gene is TRBV1, the J gene TRBJ1-2. TRBV1 is tagged as a pseudogene. CDR3 length: 14 amino acids. The CDR3 DNA follows: TGCACCAGCAGCCGGGGGGGCAGTAACTATGGCTACACCTTC. It is translated as CTSSRGGSNYGYTF.

The chain joins TRBV12-3 or TRBV12-4 to TRBJ1-2, with a possible D match to TRBD1 (6 bases). Deletions cut 11 bases from V and 0 bases from J, with 10 bases between. This CDR3 has 12 residues. CDR3 DNA: TGTGCCGCCAGGGGAGCTAACTATGGCTACACCTTC. Translated: CAARGANYGYTF.

This chain links TRBV28 with TRBJ1-2, with 8 bases fitting TRBD1. J lost 0 bases, V lost 6 bases, and 3 bases had no gene match. This CDR3 has 14 residues. Germline loops: CDR1 MDHEN, CDR2 SYDVKM. The CDR3 DNA reads as TGTGCCAGCAGCAGGACAGGGACTAACTATGGCTACACCTTC. Its translation: CASSRTGTNYGYTF.

This clone was detected only a few times. This rearrangement joins TRBV30 to TRBJ1-1, with unresolved D. Looked up from germline, CDR1 is GTSNPN and CDR2 is SVGIG (reference sequence). The germline V and J ends were trimmed by 0 bases and 0 bases, with 5 bases remaining between them. The CDR3 is made up of 13 amino acids. As DNA, the CDR3 is TGTGCCTGGAGTGTACTGGTGAACACTGAAGCTTTCTTT. Amino acids: CAWSVLVNTEAFF.

The chain recombines TRBV6-1 with TRBJ2-2, with D perhaps TRBD1 (6 bases). This CDR3 comprises 14 residues. With 2 bases removed from V and 6 bases from J, the gap between germline ends came to 10 bases. Germline CDR1 and CDR2: MNHNS and SASEGT. The CDR3 loop is CASSELRQAGELFF. The CDR3 region has the DNA TGTGCCAGCAGTGAATTGAGACAGGCCGGGGAGCTGTTTTTT.

V and J are TRBV11-2 and TRBJ1-4; a possible D gene is TRBD1 (5 bases). The germline V and J ends were trimmed by 0 bases and 4 bases, with 18 bases remaining between them. Germline CDR1 reads SGHAT; CDR2 reads FQNNGV. This CDR3 spans 18 amino acids. The CDR3 nucleotides read TGTGCCAGCAGCTTAGATCTAGGAGGGGAGCGCGGTAATGAAAAACTGTTTTTT. This sequence encodes CASSLDLGGERGNEKLFF.

This sequence joins TRBV7-9 and TRBJ2-6, with 9 positions matching TRBD1. V was pared by 3 bases and J by 0 bases, with 3 bases of the junction left unmatched. Germline V gene lookup returns CDR1 SEHNR and CDR2 FQNEAQ (reference sequence). The CDR3 is 17 residues long. The CDR3 bases are TGTGCCAGCAGCTTCGGGACAGGGACCTCTGGGGCCAACGTCCTGACTTTC. This codes for CASSFGTGTSGANVLTF.

This chain uses TRBV5-5 with TRBJ2-3; tentative D call: TRBD1 (5 bases). Trimming removed 0 bases at V and 0 bases at J, with 17 bases between. Germline-derived CDR1 and CDR2 are SGHKS and YYEKEE (reference sequence). CDR3 length: 18 residues. The CDR3 DNA is TGTGCCAGCAGCTTGGAGGGGAACCCCGCCCTTAGCACAGATACGCAGTATTTT. This translates into CASSLEGNPALSTDTQYF.

The CDR3 bases are TGTGCCAGCAACCACGGGGCCTACAATGAGCAGTTCTTC. Its translation: CASNHGAYNEQFF. This chain links TRBV2 with TRBJ2-1; D possibly corresponds to TRBD2 (5 bases). Germline values: CDR1 SNHLY, CDR2 FYNNEI. CDR3 length: 13 amino acids. The germline V and J ends were trimmed by 7 bases and 2 bases, with 9 bases remaining between them.

To note about this clone: Other DNA sequences of this sample code for an identical CDR3. J is TRBJ2-7 and V is TRBV4-2; D uncertain. The germline CDR1 and CDR2 sequences are LGHNA and YNFKEQ. This CDR3 contains 12 residues. V was shortened by 1 base and J by 5 bases, with 6 bases between the two germline ends. The CDR3 protein is CASSQVRDEQYF. The CDR3 nucleotides read TGTGCCAGCAGCCAAGTTCGTGACGAGCAGTACTTC.

This clone was seen once. CDR3 DNA: TGTGCCAGCAGCTTTACTAGGGCCCCGGCAGATACGCAGTATTTT. Encoded protein: CASSFTRAPADTQYF. This chain uses TRBV2 with TRBJ2-3; the D gene is possibly TRBD2 (5 bases). V shed 6 bases and J shed 4 bases, with 17 bases lying between them. Germline CDR1 is SNHLY and CDR2 is FYNNEI. The CDR3 extends over 15 amino acids. Full variable domain (rest looked up from reference TRBV2 and TRBJ2-3): EPEVTQTPSHQVTQMGQEVILRCVPISNHLYFYWYRQILGQKVEFLVSFYNNEISEKSEIFDDQFSVERPDGSNFTLKIRSTKLEDSAMYFCASSFTRAPADTQYFGPGTRLTVL.

The chain joins TRBV3-1 (or the pseudogene TRBV3-2) to TRBJ2-7, with D perhaps TRBD2 (5 bases). V was cut by 4 bases and J by 1 base, with 23 bases left in between. Germline V gene data show CDR1 as LGHDT and CDR2 as YNNKEL (reference sequence). The CDR3 extends over 18 amino acids. Written as DNA, the CDR3 is TGTGCCAGCAGCCCCTCGGGCCGTATAGAGCGGCGGTCCTACGAGCAGTACTTC. It yields the protein CASSPSGRIERRSYEQYF.

This chain joins TRBV15 and TRBJ2-7, with 13 bases matching TRBD2. Germline CDR1 LNHNV, CDR2 YYDKDF (reference sequence). The CDR3 has 18 residues. Trimming took 5 bases from V and 0 from J; bases not matched to a gene: 10. The CDR3 DNA sequence: TGTGCCACCAGCCAACTAGCGGGAGGGCTTAGGAGCTCCTACGAGCAGTACTTC. It specifies CATSQLAGGLRSSYEQYF.

V usage is TRBV9 and J usage is TRBJ2-1; TRBD2 agrees at 7 bases. The junction had 18 bases not matched to a gene; V was cut back by 6 bases and J by 6 bases. This CDR3 has 17 residues. The V gene's germline CDR1 is SGDLS and CDR2 YYNGEE. This CDR3 reads CASTRGVGGSASNEQFF. As DNA, the CDR3 is TGTGCCAGCACCCGGGGGGTAGGCGGGAGCGCCTCCAATGAGCAGTTCTTC.

The CDR3 spells CASSSGQGTEKLFF. CDR3 DNA: TGCGCCAGCAGTTCGGGACAGGGTACCGAAAAACTGTTTTTT. This chain links TRBV10-1 with TRBJ1-4; 9 positions match TRBD1. Germline trimming cut 5 bases from V and 8 bases from J; bases unmatched to any gene: 6. The CDR3 extends over 14 amino acids. Germline CDR1 reads WNHNN; CDR2 reads SYGVQD (reference sequence).

This chain uses TRBV30 with TRBJ2-7; maybe TRBD2 (5 bases). This CDR3 is built from 14 residues. V dropped 1 base and J dropped 4 bases, with 14 bases sitting between them. Germline V gene sequence: CDR1 GTSNPN, CDR2 SVGIG (reference sequence). As DNA, the CDR3 is TGTGCCTGGAGTGACACTAGTTTCCGTTACGAGCAGTACTTC. Translated, it gives CAWSDTSFRYEQYF.